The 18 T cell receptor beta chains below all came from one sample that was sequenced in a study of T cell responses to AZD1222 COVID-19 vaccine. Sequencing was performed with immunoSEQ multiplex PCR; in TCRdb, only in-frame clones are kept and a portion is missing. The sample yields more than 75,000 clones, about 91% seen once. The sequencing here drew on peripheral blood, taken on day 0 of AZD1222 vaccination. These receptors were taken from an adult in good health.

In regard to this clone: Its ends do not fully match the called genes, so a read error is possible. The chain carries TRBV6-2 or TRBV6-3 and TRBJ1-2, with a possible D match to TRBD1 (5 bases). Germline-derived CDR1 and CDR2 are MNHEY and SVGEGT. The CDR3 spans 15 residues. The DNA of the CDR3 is TGTGCCAGCAGTTACTCATACAGGCCTCTCTATGGCCACACCTTC. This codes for CASSYSYRPLYGHTF.

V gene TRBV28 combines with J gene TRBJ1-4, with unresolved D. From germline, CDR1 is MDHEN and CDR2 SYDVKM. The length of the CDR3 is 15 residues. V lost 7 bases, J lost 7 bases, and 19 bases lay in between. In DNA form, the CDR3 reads TGTGCCAGCACCCTGGGTGCAGCCGGTTTTGAAAAACTGTTTTTT. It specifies CASTLGAAGFEKLFF.

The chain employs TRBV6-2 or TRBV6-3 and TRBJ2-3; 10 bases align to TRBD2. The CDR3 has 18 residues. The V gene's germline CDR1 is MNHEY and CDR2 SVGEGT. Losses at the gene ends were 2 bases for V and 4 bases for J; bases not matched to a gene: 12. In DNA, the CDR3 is TGTGCCAGCAGTTACCCAGCTAGCGGGAGTTCTTGGGCAGATACGCAGTATTTT. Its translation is CASSYPASGSSWADTQYF.

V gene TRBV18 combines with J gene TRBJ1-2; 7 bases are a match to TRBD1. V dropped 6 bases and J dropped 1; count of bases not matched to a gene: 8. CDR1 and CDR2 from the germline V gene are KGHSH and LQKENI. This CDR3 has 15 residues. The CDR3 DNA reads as TGTGCCAGCTCCCCCTCGGGGGACAGTAACTATGGCTACACCTTC. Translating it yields CASSPSGDSNYGYTF.

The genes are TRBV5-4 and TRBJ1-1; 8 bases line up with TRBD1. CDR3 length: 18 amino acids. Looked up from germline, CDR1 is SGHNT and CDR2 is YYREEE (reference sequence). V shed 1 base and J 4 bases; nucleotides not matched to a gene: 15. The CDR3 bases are TGTGCCAGCAGCTTGCCTGGACAGGGCAGGGCGTCGGGCACTGAAGCTTTCTTT. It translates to CASSLPGQGRASGTEAFF.

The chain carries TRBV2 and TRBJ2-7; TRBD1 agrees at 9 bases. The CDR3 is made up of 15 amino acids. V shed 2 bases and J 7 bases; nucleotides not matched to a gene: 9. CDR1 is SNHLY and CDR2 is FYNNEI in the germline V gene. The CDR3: CASSERTGAFREQYF. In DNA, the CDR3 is TGTGCCAGCAGTGAACGGACAGGGGCCTTCCGAGAGCAGTACTTC.

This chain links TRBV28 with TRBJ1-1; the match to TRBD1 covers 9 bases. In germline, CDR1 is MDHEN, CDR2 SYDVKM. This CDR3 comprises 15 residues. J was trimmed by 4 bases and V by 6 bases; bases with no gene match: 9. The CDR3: CASRPTGGFATEAFF. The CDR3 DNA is TGTGCCAGCAGACCGACAGGGGGATTTGCCACTGAAGCTTTCTTT.

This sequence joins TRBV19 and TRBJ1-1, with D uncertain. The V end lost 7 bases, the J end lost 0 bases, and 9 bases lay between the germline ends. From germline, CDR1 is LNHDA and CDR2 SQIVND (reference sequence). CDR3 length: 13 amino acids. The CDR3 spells CASTGRMNTEAFF. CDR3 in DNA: TGTGCCAGTACAGGTAGGATGAACACTGAAGCTTTCTTT.

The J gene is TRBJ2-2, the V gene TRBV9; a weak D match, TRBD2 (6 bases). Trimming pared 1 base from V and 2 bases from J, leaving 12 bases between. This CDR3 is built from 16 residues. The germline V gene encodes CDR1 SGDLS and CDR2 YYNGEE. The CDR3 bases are TGTGCCAGCAGCGTAAGGGACTCTAGAAACACCGGGGAGCTGTTTTTT. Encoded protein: CASSVRDSRNTGELFF.

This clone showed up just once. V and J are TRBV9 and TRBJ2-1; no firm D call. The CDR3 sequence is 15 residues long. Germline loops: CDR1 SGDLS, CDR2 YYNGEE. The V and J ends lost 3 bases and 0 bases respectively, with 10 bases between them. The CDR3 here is CASSGEPSSYNEQFF. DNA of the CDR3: TGTGCCAGCAGCGGAGAACCCAGCTCCTACAATGAGCAGTTCTTC.

The CDR3, as DNA: TGTGCCAGCTCACCAGGGGCCCCGAACACTGAAGCTTTCTTT. Translation: CASSPGAPNTEAFF. The genes are TRBV18 and TRBJ1-1, with a possible D match to TRBD1 (5 bases). The CDR3 consists of 14 residues. V was clipped by 2 bases and J by 1 base, with 8 bases between them. CDR1 is KGHSH and CDR2 is LQKENI in the germline V gene.

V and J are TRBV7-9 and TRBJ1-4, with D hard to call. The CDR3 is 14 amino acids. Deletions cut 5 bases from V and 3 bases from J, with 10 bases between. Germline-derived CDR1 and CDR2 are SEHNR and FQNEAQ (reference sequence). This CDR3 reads CASSPGGPNEKLFF. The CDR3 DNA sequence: TGTGCCAGCAGCCCCGGTGGCCCTAATGAAAAACTGTTTTTT.

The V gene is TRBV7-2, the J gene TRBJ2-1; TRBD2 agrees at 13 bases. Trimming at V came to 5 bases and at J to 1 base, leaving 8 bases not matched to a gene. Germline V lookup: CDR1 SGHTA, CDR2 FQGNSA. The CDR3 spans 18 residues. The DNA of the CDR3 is TGTGCCAGCAGCCCGGGACTAGCGGGATCGCGATCCTACAATGAGCAGTTCTTC. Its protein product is CASSPGLAGSRSYNEQFF.

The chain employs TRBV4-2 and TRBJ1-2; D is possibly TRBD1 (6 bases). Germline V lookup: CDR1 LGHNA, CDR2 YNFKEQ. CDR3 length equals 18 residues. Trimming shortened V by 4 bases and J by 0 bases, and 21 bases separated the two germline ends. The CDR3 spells CASSPAGQTSAANYGYTF. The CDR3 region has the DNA TGTGCCAGCAGCCCCGCAGGACAGACAAGCGCAGCTAACTATGGCTACACCTTC.

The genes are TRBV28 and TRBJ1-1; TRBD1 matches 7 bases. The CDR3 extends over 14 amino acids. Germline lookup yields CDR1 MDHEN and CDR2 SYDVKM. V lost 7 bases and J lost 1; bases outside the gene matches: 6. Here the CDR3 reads CASILQGGNTEAFF. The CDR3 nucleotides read TGTGCCAGCATACTTCAGGGGGGGAACACTGAAGCTTTCTTT.

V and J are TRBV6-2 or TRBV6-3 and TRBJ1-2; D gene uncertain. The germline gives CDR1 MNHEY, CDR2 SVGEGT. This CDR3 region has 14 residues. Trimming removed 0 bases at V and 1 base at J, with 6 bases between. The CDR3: CASSYSYLNYGYTF. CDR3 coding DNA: TGTGCCAGCAGTTACTCGTATCTTAACTATGGCTACACCTTC.

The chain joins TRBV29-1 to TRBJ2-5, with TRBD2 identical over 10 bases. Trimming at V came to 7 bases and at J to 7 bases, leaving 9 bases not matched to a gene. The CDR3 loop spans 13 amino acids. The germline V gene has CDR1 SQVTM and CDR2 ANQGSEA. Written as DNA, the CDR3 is TGCAGCGCCAGTGCTAGCGGGAGTGGGACCCAGTACTTC. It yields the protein CSASASGSGTQYF.

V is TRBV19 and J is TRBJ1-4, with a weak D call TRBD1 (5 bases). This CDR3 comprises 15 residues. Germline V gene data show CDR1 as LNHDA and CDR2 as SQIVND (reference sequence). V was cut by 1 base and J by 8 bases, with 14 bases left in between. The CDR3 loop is CASSIASGINEKLFF. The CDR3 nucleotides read TGTGCCAGTAGTATAGCCTCAGGGATTAACGAAAAACTGTTTTTT.